The sequence of this T cell receptor (beta chain) was determined in a study of post-analysis software for immune sequencing data. Study as a whole: Included among the disease courses, which were recorded for the cohort, were relapsing-remitting, secondary progressive and progressive-relapsing multiple sclerosis.

Trimming cost V 2 bases and J 1 base; bases outside gene matches: 4. The length of the CDR3 is 16 residues. CDR1 is SGHAT, CDR2 FQNNGV, per germline. The library was made from cDNA and included unique molecular identifiers. T cells numbering about 0.85 to 10 million yielded roughly 500,000 cDNA molecules. One entry per CDR3 protein results from TCRdb running MiXCR on the PCR reads. The repertoire consists of 650,000 to 850,000 distinct CDR3 sequences, with 53% occurring once and the leading ten covering around 4.5%. Regarding this clonotype: No antigen is known for it.

Findings and caveats of the study: Compared with controls, patients showed significantly lower normalized Chao1 diversity. In patients, TRBV5-6, TRBV5-1 and TRBV20-1 belonged to five TRBV segments found more frequently than in controls. F measure showed strong co-clustering of same-batch samples.

The sample taken for sequencing was blood. This clonotype originated in a girl between 10 and 17 years old with multiple sclerosis. This chain uses TRBV11-2 with TRBJ2-4; 8 bases map to TRBD1. CDR3 residues: CASSLHRQGAKNIQYF. As DNA, the CDR3 is TGTGCCAGCAGCTTACATCGACAGGGGGCCAAAAACATTCAGTACTTC.